The T cell receptor beta chain under discussion was sequenced for a study of T-cell memory formation after mild COVID-19. Notes on the study in general: Certain responding clones were present in pre-infection memory, suggesting participation of cross-reactive memory.

TCRdb reprocessed the 5' RACE reads via MiXCR and lists one record per CDR3 protein. The data contain about 100,000 distinct CDR3 sequences, over 8.5% of them singletons. This clonotype has more than one count but fewer than ten. Its antigen remains unknown. The CDR3 totals 14 residues. Trimming stripped 0 bases from V and 6 bases from J, with 9 bases between. The germline gives CDR1 MNHEY, CDR2 SVGAGI. The chain joins TRBV6-5 to TRBJ1-5, with D perhaps TRBD1 (6 bases). The sequence came from a man between 18 and 29 years old who had mild COVID-19 (a few samples of this study predate the infection). Cell type and time point are not known. Sequencing was done on a sample of PBMCs or a T cell subset sorted from them (not recorded which). The CDR3 DNA follows: TGTGCCAGCAGTTACTCAACAGGGATTCAGCCCCAGCATTTT. Its translation is CASSYSTGIQPQHF.